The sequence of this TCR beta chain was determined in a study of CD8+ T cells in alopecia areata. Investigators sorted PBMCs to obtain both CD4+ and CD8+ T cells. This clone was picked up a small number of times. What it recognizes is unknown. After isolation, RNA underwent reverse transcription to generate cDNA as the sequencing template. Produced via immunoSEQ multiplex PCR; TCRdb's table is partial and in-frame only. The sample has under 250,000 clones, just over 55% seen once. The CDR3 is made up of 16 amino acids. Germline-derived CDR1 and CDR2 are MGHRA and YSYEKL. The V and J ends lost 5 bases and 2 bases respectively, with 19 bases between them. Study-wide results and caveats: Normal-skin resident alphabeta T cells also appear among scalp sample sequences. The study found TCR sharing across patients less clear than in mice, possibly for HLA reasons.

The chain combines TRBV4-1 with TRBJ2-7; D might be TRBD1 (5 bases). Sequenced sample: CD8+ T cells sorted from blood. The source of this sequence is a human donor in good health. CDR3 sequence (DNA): TGCGCCAGCAGCTCCACGTCAGGGCTAGGGGCCTACGAGCAGTACTTC. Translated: CASSSTSGLGAYEQYF.